Shown below are 9 T cell receptor beta chains from a single sample sequenced in a study of blood T cell repertoires in COVID-19. Clones were sequenced by immunoSEQ multiplex PCR, and TCRdb holds only the in-frame ones, with some missing. The sample records hundreds of thousands of clones, approximately 89% being singletons. The sequencing input was peripheral blood. Every receptor here comes from a woman aged 18-35 years who had recovered from COVID-19.

The chain has TRBV7-9 and TRBJ1-2, with D perhaps matching TRBD1 (6 bases). V was trimmed by 3 bases and J by 4 bases, leaving 9 bases between them. The CDR3 loop spans 13 amino acids. The germline V gene encodes CDR1 SEHNR and CDR2 FQNEAQ (reference sequence). Here the CDR3 DNA reads TGTGCCAGCAGCTTTGGACAGATCTATGGCTACACCTTC. Translating gives CASSFGQIYGYTF.

The chain links TRBV11-2 to TRBJ2-1; D may be TRBD1 (5 bases). Trimming pared 5 bases from V and 5 bases from J, leaving 13 bases between. Germline CDR1 reads SGHAT; CDR2 reads FQNNGV. The CDR3 consists of 14 residues. In DNA form, the CDR3 reads TGTGCCAGCAGCCTTAGACAGTCCAACAATGAGCAGTTCTTC. It yields the protein CASSLRQSNNEQFF.

V is TRBV30 and J is TRBJ2-1; D possibly corresponds to TRBD1 (5 bases). V lost 0 bases and J 5 bases, leaving 14 bases between the germline ends. Germline lookup yields CDR1 GTSNPN and CDR2 SVGIG (reference sequence). There are 15 residues in the CDR3. For the CDR3, the DNA is TGTGCCTGGAGTGTACGAAAAGGGGTTCACAATGAGCAGTTCTTC. Residues: CAWSVRKGVHNEQFF.

The V call is TRBV10-2, the J call TRBJ1-2; TRBD1 might be the D (6 bases). The germline V gene has CDR1 WSHSY and CDR2 SAAADI. This CDR3 is built from 13 residues. V shed 7 bases and J shed 1 base, with 10 bases lying between them. In nucleotides, the CDR3 is TGCGCCAGCACTCGGACAGATAACTATGGCTACACCTTC. It is translated as CASTRTDNYGYTF.

The chain uses TRBV3-1 (or the pseudogene TRBV3-2) and TRBJ2-1; 9 bases fit TRBD2. The CDR3 consists of 16 residues. From germline, CDR1 is LGHDT and CDR2 YNNKEL (reference sequence). Unmatched junction bases numbered 4, after V lost 0 bases and J lost 4 bases. CDR3 in amino acids: CASSQETSGKYNEQFF. The CDR3 coding sequence is TGTGCCAGCAGCCAAGAGACTAGCGGCAAGTACAATGAGCAGTTCTTC.

This clone was seen a few times. This chain links TRBV29-1 with TRBJ2-1, with 12 positions matching TRBD1. CDR3 length: 14 residues. V shed 3 bases and J 6 bases; nucleotides not matched to a gene: 3. Per germline, CDR1 SQVTM and CDR2 ANQGSEA. In DNA form, the CDR3 reads TGCAGCGTTGAGGGACAGGGGGCTGGCAATGAGCAGTTCTTC. Translation gives CSVEGQGAGNEQFF.

The gene calls are TRBV9 and TRBJ1-6; unclear D gene. V was clipped by 0 bases and J by 0 bases, with 13 bases between them. Looked up from germline, CDR1 is SGDLS and CDR2 is YYNGEE. The CDR3 consists of 18 residues. The CDR3 reads CASSVGDSPSSYNSPLHF. The CDR3, as DNA: TGTGCCAGCAGCGTAGGCGACTCCCCGAGCTCCTATAATTCACCCCTCCACTTT.

The V and J genes are TRBV5-1 and TRBJ2-7, with a weak D call TRBD2 (6 bases). The CDR3 has 16 residues. V shed 0 bases and J shed 4 bases, with 17 bases lying between them. Germline-derived CDR1 and CDR2 are SGHRS and YFSETQ. The CDR3 spells CASSLGVAGPRYEQYV. CDR3 coding DNA: TGCGCCAGCAGCTTGGGGGTCGCGGGGCCGAGGTACGAGCAGTACGTC.

CDR3 amino acids: CSVIRPPHATGEYGYTF. In nucleotides, the CDR3 is TGCAGCGTTATTAGGCCTCCCCACGCTACAGGGGAATATGGCTACACCTTC. The chain combines TRBV29-1 with TRBJ1-2; TRBD1 matches at 7 bases. The CDR3 extends over 17 amino acids. Germline loops: CDR1 SQVTM, CDR2 ANQGSEA. With V trimmed by 5 bases and J by 5 bases, 20 bases remained unmatched.